These 30 T cell receptor beta chains originate from one sample sequenced in a study of cytomegalovirus exposure and HLA in healthy donors. The table came from immunoSEQ multiplex PCR; TCRdb's copy has only in-frame clones and leaves some out. In the table there are roughly 140,000 clones, around 87% of which are singletons. The sequenced material came from PBMCs. Receptors originate from a young man in good health and CMV-seropositive.

The chain is built from TRBV4-1 and TRBJ2-7; 7 bases map to TRBD1. This CDR3 spans 15 amino acids. The germline gives CDR1 MGHRA, CDR2 YSYEKL. The trim removed 0 bases at V and 4 bases at J, leaving 6 bases unmatched. The CDR3: CASSQEPTGPYEQYF. The CDR3 nucleotides are TGCGCCAGCAGCCAAGAACCGACAGGGCCATACGAGCAGTACTTC.

The gene calls are TRBV10-2 and TRBJ1-2; weak D call: TRBD1 (6 bases). The CDR3 has 13 amino acids. The V gene's germline CDR1 is WSHSY and CDR2 SAAADI. Trimming removed 6 bases at V and 1 base at J, with 9 bases between. The chain's CDR3 is CASSLDSNYGYTF. The DNA for the CDR3 is TGCGCCAGCAGCTTGGACAGTAACTATGGCTACACCTTC.

CDR3 in amino acids: CASIGRDRTDTQYF. CDR3 in DNA: TGTGCCAGCATTGGTCGGGACAGGACAGATACGCAGTATTTT. This chain joins TRBV6-5 and TRBJ2-3; 8 nucleotides line up with TRBD1. V shed 7 bases, J shed 3 bases, and the junction held 6 bases outside the gene matches. The CDR3 has 14 amino acids. Germline CDR1 MNHEY, CDR2 SVGAGI.

The chain couples TRBV11-2 to TRBJ2-1; D is unclear. Germline CDR1 SGHAT, CDR2 FQNNGV. V dropped 4 bases and J dropped 8 bases, with 9 bases sitting between them. The CDR3 totals 12 residues. CDR3 sequence (DNA): TGTGCCAGCAGCTCTCGTATCCATGAGCAGTTCTTC. Translating gives CASSSRIHEQFF.

The V gene is TRBV18, the J gene TRBJ2-2; D is uncertain. Germline values: CDR1 KGHSH, CDR2 LQKENI. CDR3 length: 14 residues. V lost 8 bases and J lost 2, with 12 bases in between. The CDR3 nucleotides read TGTGCCAGCGCCGACAAGCCAAACACCGGGGAGCTGTTTTTT. Its translation is CASADKPNTGELFF. Full variable domain (remainder filled in from reference TRBV18 and TRBJ2-2): NAGVMQNPRHLVRRRGQEARLRCSPMKGHSHVYWYRQLPEEGLKFMVYLQKENIIDESGMPKERFSAEFPKEGPSILRIQQVVRGDSAAYFCASADKPNTGELFFGEGSRLTVL.

This clone was counted a few times. The rearrangement joins TRBV11-3 to TRBJ2-1, with 8 bases lining up with TRBD2. The germline V gene has CDR1 SGHNT and CDR2 YENEEA. CDR3 length: 17 amino acids. V gave up 0 bases and J gave up 0 bases; unmatched junction bases: 4. DNA of the CDR3: TGTGCCAGCAGCTTAGAACCCCTAGCGGGCTCCTACAATGAGCAGTTCTTC. Translated, it gives CASSLEPLAGSYNEQFF.

This chain links TRBV6-5 with TRBJ2-1, with 7 bases fitting TRBD2. V was pared by 1 base and J by 6 bases, with 3 bases of the junction left unmatched. The V gene's germline CDR1 is MNHEY and CDR2 SVGAGI. The CDR3 is 14 amino acids. The CDR3 region is CASSYFGRLNEQFF. The CDR3 bases are TGTGCCAGCAGTTACTTCGGGAGGCTCAATGAGCAGTTCTTC.

The CDR3 is CASRGRGTYNEQFF. For the CDR3, the DNA is TGTGCCAGTAGGGGCAGGGGAACCTACAATGAGCAGTTCTTC. V and J are TRBV27 and TRBJ2-1, with D perhaps matching TRBD1 (6 bases). Germline V gene lookup returns CDR1 MNHEY and CDR2 SMNVEV (reference sequence). V shed 9 bases and J shed 2 bases, with 14 bases lying between them. The CDR3 contains 14 residues.

This sequence joins TRBV4-1 and TRBJ1-3, with no clear D. This CDR3 has 18 amino acids. The V gene's germline CDR1 is MGHRA and CDR2 YSYEKL. V gave up 1 base and J gave up 1 base, with 17 bases separating them. The CDR3 loop reads CASSQANGGFLSGNTIYF. The CDR3 DNA reads TGCGCCAGCAGCCAAGCAAACGGAGGTTTCCTTTCTGGAAACACCATATATTTT.

The V and J genes are TRBV2 and TRBJ2-5; no reliable D call. Per the germline V gene, CDR1 is SNHLY and CDR2 is FYNNEI. V shed 7 bases and J shed 1 base, with 13 bases lying between them. The length of the CDR3 is 14 residues. The CDR3 here is CASKTWAGQETQYF. The CDR3 region has the DNA TGTGCCAGCAAAACGTGGGCAGGCCAAGAGACCCAGTACTTC.

The chain employs TRBV19 and TRBJ2-3; D might be TRBD2 (5 bases). This CDR3 is 14 amino acids long. Germline V gene data show CDR1 as LNHDA and CDR2 as SQIVND (reference sequence). The V gene lost 1 base and the J gene lost 3 bases, with 8 bases spanning the gap. The CDR3 coding sequence is TGTGCCAGTAGTATAGGAGGGAATACAGATACGCAGTATTTT. This translates into CASSIGGNTDTQYF.

This rearrangement joins TRBV13 to TRBJ1-1; TRBD1 matches at 8 bases. The CDR3 is made up of 14 amino acids. The V gene's germline CDR1 is PRHDT and CDR2 FYEKMQ (reference sequence). V trimming: 5 bases; J trimming: 4 bases; junction bases outside the gene matches: 6. The CDR3 DNA sequence: TGTGCCAGCAGCGAAGACAGGGGTGGCACTGAAGCTTTCTTT. Protein product: CASSEDRGGTEAFF.

This clone was observed once. This rearrangement joins TRBV6-5 to TRBJ1-1; TRBD1 matches 9 bases. Germline trimming cut 2 bases from V and 6 bases from J; bases unmatched to any gene: 4. This CDR3 comprises 14 residues. The germline gives CDR1 MNHEY, CDR2 SVGAGI. The CDR3 reads CASSYNRGLAEAFF. The CDR3 region has the DNA TGTGCCAGCAGTTACAACAGGGGGCTGGCTGAAGCTTTCTTT.

In this sample, this clone turned up a few times. J is TRBJ1-2 and V is TRBV2; TRBD1 agrees at 7 bases. There are 14 residues in the CDR3. Germline assignment: CDR1 SNHLY and CDR2 FYNNEI. V trimming: 3 bases; J trimming: 4 bases; junction bases outside the gene matches: 5. The CDR3 is CASSDQGEVYGYTF. Written as DNA, the CDR3 is TGTGCCAGCAGTGATCAGGGGGAGGTCTATGGCTACACCTTC.

The chain is built from TRBV2 and TRBJ2-7; TRBD1 might be the D (6 bases). Deletions cut 0 bases from V and 3 bases from J, with 12 bases between. The germline V gene encodes CDR1 SNHLY and CDR2 FYNNEI. This CDR3 is 15 amino acids long. For the CDR3, the DNA is TGTGCCAGCAGTGAAGCCCCTGGACAGCGCTACGAGCAGTACTTC. Translating it yields CASSEAPGQRYEQYF. Using reference TRBV2 and TRBJ2-7 for the parts outside the CDR3, the full variable domain is EPEVTQTPSHQVTQMGQEVILRCVPISNHLYFYWYRQILGQKVEFLVSFYNNEISEKSEIFDDQFSVERPDGSNFTLKIRSTKLEDSAMYFCASSEAPGQRYEQYFGPGTRLTVT.

V usage is TRBV5-8 and J usage is TRBJ2-5; 10 nucleotides agree with TRBD2. Germline CDR1 is SGHTS and CDR2 is YDEGEE. The CDR3 is 17 amino acids. The V gene end was trimmed by 0 bases and the J gene end by 5 bases; junction bases not matched to a gene: 10. The CDR3 nucleotides read TGTGCCAGCAGCTTGGTCCCAGCGGGAGGGCCTCGGGAGACCCAGTACTTC. Translation: CASSLVPAGGPRETQYF.

This chain connects TRBV4-1 to TRBJ1-4, with D perhaps matching TRBD1 (5 bases). The CDR3 has 15 residues. Between the trimmed V and J ends, which lost 4 bases and 6 bases, there was a span of 15 bases. In germline, CDR1 is MGHRA, CDR2 YSYEKL. CDR3 nucleotides: TGCGCCAGCAGCCTTCCGACCGGGGGGGATGAAAAACTGTTTTTT. The encoded protein is CASSLPTGGDEKLFF.

This chain joins TRBV25-1 and TRBJ2-7, with TRBD1 identical over 7 bases. The CDR3 totals 13 residues. V gave up 2 bases and J gave up 6 bases; unmatched junction bases: 4. Germline V gives CDR1 MGHDK, CDR2 SYGVNS. CDR3 coding DNA: TGTGCCAGCAGTGAACCCCGACAGGGCGAGCAGTACTTC. Translating gives CASSEPRQGEQYF.

The rearrangement joins TRBV9 to TRBJ1-1; D unclear. The CDR3 runs 14 residues. The V gene lost 0 bases and the J gene lost 1 base, with 7 bases spanning the gap. From germline, CDR1 is SGDLS and CDR2 YYNGEE. The CDR3 nucleotides are TGTGCCAGCAGCGTAGTGTCAGGGAACACTGAAGCTTTCTTT. Protein product: CASSVVSGNTEAFF. The complete variable domain, with remaining parts taken from reference TRBV9 and TRBJ1-1, reads DSGVTQTPKHLITATGQRVTLRCSPRSGDLSVYWYQQSLDQGLQFLIQYYNGEERAKGNILERFSAQQFPDLHSELNLSSLELGDSALYFCASSVVSGNTEAFFGQGTRLTVV.

The chain joins TRBV7-9 to TRBJ2-1; maybe TRBD2 (6 bases). The CDR3 length is 15 residues. V lost 5 bases, J lost 8 bases, and 19 bases lay in between. Germline V lookup: CDR1 SEHNR, CDR2 FQNEAQ (reference sequence). In nucleotides, the CDR3 is TGTGCCAGCAGCCGCTCACTTTCTAGCGTCGATGAGCAGTTCTTC. This gives the protein CASSRSLSSVDEQFF.

The rearrangement joins TRBV19 to TRBJ2-1; TRBD2 matches 13 bases. Germline values: CDR1 LNHDA, CDR2 SQIVND (reference sequence). The CDR3 is 15 amino acids. The junction had 6 bases not matched to a gene; V was cut back by 6 bases and J by 7 bases. The CDR3: CASSPTSGRINEQFF. The CDR3 region has the DNA TGTGCCAGTAGCCCGACTAGCGGGAGGATAAATGAGCAGTTCTTC.

The table lists this clone with a few counts. The genes are TRBV7-6 and TRBJ1-6; D is perhaps TRBD1 (5 bases). Between the trimmed V and J ends, which lost 5 bases and 9 bases, there was a span of 17 bases. CDR3 size: 15 residues. The germline gives CDR1 SGHVS, CDR2 FNYEAQ. CDR3: CASSPRQGEGSPLHF. The CDR3 bases are TGTGCCAGCAGCCCCCGCCAGGGTGAAGGTTCACCCCTCCACTTT.

The CDR3 protein is CAWSTGGGYTF. The CDR3 DNA sequence: TGTGCCTGGAGTACGGGAGGTGGCTACACCTTC. The chain combines TRBV30 with TRBJ1-2; D call uncertain. The length of the CDR3 is 11 residues. The germline V gene has CDR1 GTSNPN and CDR2 SVGIG (reference sequence). V was pared by 2 bases and J by 7 bases, with 8 bases between.

This clone was detected only once. This sequence joins TRBV6-1 and TRBJ1-4, with 8 bases matching TRBD1. CDR1 is MNHNS, CDR2 SASEGT, per germline. The CDR3 is 15 amino acids. The junction had 12 bases not matched to a gene; V was cut back by 7 bases and J by 8 bases. CDR3 sequence: CASNINRGGYEKLFF. In DNA form, the CDR3 reads TGTGCCAGCAACATAAACAGGGGGGGATACGAAAAACTGTTTTTT.

The chain joins TRBV10-3 to TRBJ1-5, with D perhaps matching TRBD1 (5 bases). Germline loops: CDR1 ENHRY, CDR2 SYGVKD. This CDR3 region has 13 residues. The V end was cut by 7 bases, the J end by 5 bases, with 12 bases between. As DNA, the CDR3 is TGTGCCATCACTGCAGGGCCCCATCAGCCCCAGCATTTT. Amino acids: CAITAGPHQPQHF.

This chain uses TRBV29-1 with TRBJ2-7, with D possibly being TRBD2 (6 bases). The germline V gene encodes CDR1 SQVTM and CDR2 ANQGSEA. This CDR3 has 14 amino acids. V lost 2 bases and J 6 bases, leaving 17 bases between the germline ends. The CDR3 spells CSVERRGRNSEQYF. In DNA form, the CDR3 reads TGCAGCGTTGAACGTCGTGGGAGGAATAGCGAGCAGTACTTC.

This chain links TRBV5-6 with TRBJ2-7; the match to TRBD1 covers 8 bases. V shed 3 bases, J shed 1 base, and the junction held 0 bases outside the gene matches. The CDR3 spans 13 residues. Germline CDR1 SGHDT, CDR2 YYEEEE. The CDR3 region has the DNA TGTGCCAGCAGCTGGGACAGGTCCTACGAGCAGTACTTC. Translating gives CASSWDRSYEQYF.

The chain carries TRBV6-5 and TRBJ1-2, with a weak D call TRBD1 (5 bases). V lost 6 bases, J lost 3 bases, and 8 bases lay in between. The CDR3 covers 12 residues. Germline V gene data show CDR1 as MNHEY and CDR2 as SVGAGI. The CDR3 DNA reads as TGTGCCAGCAGACCCAGGGACTATGGCTACACCTTC. It is translated as CASRPRDYGYTF.

CDR3 sequence: CASTGQGVQPQHF. DNA for the CDR3: TGTGCCAGTACGGGACAGGGGGTTCAGCCCCAGCATTTT. V and J are TRBV19 and TRBJ1-5; 11 bases match TRBD1. The CDR3 loop spans 13 amino acids. The V gene end was trimmed by 7 bases and the J gene end by 6 bases; junction bases not matched to a gene: 2. CDR1 is LNHDA and CDR2 is SQIVND in the germline V gene (reference sequence).

V gene TRBV5-8 combines with J gene TRBJ1-1, with 7 bases that match TRBD1. Germline V gives CDR1 SGHTS, CDR2 YDEGEE. The J segment lost 0 bases and the V segment lost 4 bases, leaving 15 bases of the junction unmatched. CDR3 length equals 18 residues. CDR3 DNA sequence: TGTGCCAGCAGCATTTTTTTGGGACAGAGCACCATGAACACTGAAGCTTTCTTT. Protein product: CASSIFLGQSTMNTEAFF.